This paragraph reports one TCR beta chain. Measured with immunoSEQ multiplex PCR; TCRdb has only the in-frame clones, and not every one. This sample has around 100,000 clones, with about 85% found just once. The data are from a study of blood T cell repertoires in COVID-19. With 6 bases removed from V and 4 bases from J, the gap between germline ends came to 7 bases. The CDR3 has 12 residues. The chain is built from TRBV12-3 or TRBV12-4 and TRBJ1-3; D is ambiguous. Material for sequencing was peripheral blood. The origin of this receptor is a woman in her 70s with active or convalescent COVID-19. This CDR3 reads CASSQQGNTIYF. CDR3 in DNA: TGTGCCAGCAGCCAACAGGGAAACACCATATATTTT.